This T cell receptor beta chain comes out of a study of response to subunit inactivated influenza vaccine. Each CDR3 protein gets one entry after TCRdb re-called the RT-PCR reads with MiXCR. The sample yields 430,000 or so distinct CDR3 sequences, 9.5% to 13% seen once. V lost 5 bases, J lost 11 bases, and 10 bases lay in between. Germline CDR1 SGHVS, CDR2 FQNEAQ. The CDR3 is 11 residues long. This clonotype was seen more than once but under ten times. This chain links TRBV7-8 with TRBJ2-1; the D call may be TRBD1 or TRBD2 (5 bases each). This receptor was taken from a man between 50 and 59 years old who received an inactivated influenza vaccine. The sequencing here drew on PBMCs from blood, taken roughly 45 days after vaccination. CDR3 region: CASSPPGQQFF. The CDR3 nucleotides are TGTGCCAGCAGCCCACCGGGGCAGCAGTTCTTC.